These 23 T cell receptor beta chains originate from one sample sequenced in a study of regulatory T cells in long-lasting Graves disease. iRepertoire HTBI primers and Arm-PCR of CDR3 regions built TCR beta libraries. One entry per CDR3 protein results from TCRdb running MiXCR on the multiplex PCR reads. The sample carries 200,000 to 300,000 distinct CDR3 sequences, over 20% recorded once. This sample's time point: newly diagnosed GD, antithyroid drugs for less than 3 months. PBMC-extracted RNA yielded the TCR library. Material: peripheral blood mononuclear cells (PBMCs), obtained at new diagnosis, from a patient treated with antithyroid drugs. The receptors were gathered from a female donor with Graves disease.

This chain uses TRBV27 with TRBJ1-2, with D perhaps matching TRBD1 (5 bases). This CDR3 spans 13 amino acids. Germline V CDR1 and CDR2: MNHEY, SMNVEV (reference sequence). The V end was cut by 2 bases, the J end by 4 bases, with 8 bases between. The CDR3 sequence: CASSLEGPYGYTF. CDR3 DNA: TGTGCCAGCAGTTTAGAGGGGCCCTATGGCTACACCTTC.

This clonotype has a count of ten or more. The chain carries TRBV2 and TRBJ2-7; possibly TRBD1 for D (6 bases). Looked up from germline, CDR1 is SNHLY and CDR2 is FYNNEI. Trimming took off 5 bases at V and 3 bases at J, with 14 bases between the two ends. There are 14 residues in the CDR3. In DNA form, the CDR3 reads TGTGCCAGCAGTTATAGGACAGCAAACTACGAGCAGTACTTC. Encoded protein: CASSYRTANYEQYF.

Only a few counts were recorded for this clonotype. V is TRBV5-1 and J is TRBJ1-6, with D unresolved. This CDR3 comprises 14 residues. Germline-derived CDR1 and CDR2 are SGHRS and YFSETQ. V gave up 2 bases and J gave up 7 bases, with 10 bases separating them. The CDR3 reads CASSFGDSNSPLHF. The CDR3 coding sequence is TGCGCCAGCAGCTTTGGAGACTCAAATTCACCCCTCCACTTT.

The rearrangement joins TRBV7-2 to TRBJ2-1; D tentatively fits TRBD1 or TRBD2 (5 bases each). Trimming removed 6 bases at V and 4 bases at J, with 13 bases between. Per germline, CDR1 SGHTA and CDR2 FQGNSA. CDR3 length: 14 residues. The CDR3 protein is CASRKRGVYNEQFF. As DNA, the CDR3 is TGTGCCAGCAGAAAACGGGGCGTTTACAATGAGCAGTTCTTC.

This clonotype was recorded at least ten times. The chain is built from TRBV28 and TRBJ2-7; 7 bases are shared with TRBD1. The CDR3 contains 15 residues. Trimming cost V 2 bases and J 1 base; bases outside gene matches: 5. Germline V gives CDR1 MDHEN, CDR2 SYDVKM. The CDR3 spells CASSLRQGFSYEQYF. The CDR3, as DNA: TGTGCCAGCAGTTTAAGACAGGGTTTTTCCTACGAGCAGTACTTC.

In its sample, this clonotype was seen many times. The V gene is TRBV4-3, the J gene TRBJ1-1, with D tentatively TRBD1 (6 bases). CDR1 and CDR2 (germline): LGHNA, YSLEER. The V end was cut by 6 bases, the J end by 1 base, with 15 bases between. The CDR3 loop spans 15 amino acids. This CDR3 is CASRAGGRGNTEAFF. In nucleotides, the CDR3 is TGCGCCAGCAGGGCCGGGGGGCGCGGGAACACTGAAGCTTTCTTT.

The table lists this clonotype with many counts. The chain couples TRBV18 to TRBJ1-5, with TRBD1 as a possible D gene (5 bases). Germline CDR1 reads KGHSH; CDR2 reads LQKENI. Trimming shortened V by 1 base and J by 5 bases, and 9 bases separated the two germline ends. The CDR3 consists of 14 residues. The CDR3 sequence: CASSPQGQDQPQHF. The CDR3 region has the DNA TGTGCCAGCTCACCACAGGGGCAGGATCAGCCCCAGCATTTT.

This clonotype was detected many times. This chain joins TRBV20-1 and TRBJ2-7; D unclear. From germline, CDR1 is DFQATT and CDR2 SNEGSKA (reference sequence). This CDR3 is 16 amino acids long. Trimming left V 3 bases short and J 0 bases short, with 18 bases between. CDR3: CSASPTTIRSSYEQYF. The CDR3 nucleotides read TGCAGTGCTAGCCCTACTACCATCAGGAGCTCCTACGAGCAGTACTTC.

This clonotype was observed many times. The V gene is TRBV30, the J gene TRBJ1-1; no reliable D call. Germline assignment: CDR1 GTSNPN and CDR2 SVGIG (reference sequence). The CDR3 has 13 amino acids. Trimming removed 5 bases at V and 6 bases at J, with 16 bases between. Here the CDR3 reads CAWGFPRLAEAFF. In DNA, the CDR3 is TGTGCCTGGGGTTTCCCCAGGCTCGCTGAAGCTTTCTTT. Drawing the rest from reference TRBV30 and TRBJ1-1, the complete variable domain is SQTIHQWPATLVQPVGSPLSLECTVEGTSNPNLYWYRQAAGRGLQLLFYSVGIGQISSEVPQNLSASRPQDRQFILSSKKLLLSDSGFYLCAWGFPRLAEAFFGQGTRLTVV.

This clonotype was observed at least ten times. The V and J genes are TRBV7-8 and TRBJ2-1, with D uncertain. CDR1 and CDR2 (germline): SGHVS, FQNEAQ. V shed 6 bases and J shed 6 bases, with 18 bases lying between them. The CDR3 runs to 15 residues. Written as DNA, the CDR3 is TGTGCCAGCAGATACGGACGAGGTGCTCGCAATGAGCAGTTCTTC. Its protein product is CASRYGRGARNEQFF.

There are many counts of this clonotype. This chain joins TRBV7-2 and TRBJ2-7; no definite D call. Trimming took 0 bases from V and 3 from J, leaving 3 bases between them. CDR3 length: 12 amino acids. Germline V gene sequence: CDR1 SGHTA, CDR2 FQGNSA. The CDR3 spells CASSLALYEQYF. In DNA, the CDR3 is TGTGCCAGCAGCTTAGCTCTCTACGAGCAGTACTTC.

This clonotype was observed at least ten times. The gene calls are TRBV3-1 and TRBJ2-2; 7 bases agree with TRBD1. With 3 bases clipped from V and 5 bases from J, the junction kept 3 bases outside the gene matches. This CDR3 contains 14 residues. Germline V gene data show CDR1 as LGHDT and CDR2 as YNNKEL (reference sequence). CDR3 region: CASSQRRGTGELFF. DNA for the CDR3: TGTGCCAGCAGCCAGCGCAGGGGGACCGGGGAGCTGTTTTTT.

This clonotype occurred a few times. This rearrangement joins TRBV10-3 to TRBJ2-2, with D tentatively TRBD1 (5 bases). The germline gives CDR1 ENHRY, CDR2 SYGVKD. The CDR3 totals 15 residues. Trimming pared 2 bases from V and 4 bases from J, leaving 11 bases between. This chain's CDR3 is CAISEEVRATGELFF. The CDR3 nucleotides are TGTGCCATCAGTGAGGAGGTCAGGGCCACCGGGGAGCTGTTTTTT.

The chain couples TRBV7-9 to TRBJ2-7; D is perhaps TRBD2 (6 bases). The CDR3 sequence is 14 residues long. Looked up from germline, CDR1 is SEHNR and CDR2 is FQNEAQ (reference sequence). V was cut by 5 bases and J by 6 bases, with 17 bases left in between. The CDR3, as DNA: TGTGCCAGCAGCGCCGTGGCCCCGGGGGTCGAGCAGTACTTC. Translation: CASSAVAPGVEQYF.

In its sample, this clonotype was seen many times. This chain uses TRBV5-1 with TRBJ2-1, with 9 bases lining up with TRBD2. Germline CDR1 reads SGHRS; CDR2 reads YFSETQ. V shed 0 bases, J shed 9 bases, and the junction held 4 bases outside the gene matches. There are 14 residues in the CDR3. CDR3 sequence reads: CASSLGAGGGEQFF. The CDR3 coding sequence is TGCGCCAGCAGCTTGGGAGCGGGGGGTGGTGAGCAGTTCTTC.

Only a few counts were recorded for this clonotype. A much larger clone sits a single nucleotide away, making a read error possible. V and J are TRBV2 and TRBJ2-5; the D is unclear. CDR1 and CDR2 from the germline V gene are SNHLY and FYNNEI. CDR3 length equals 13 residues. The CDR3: CASIEEQYETQYF. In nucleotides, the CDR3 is TGTGCCAGCATTGAAGAACAGTACGAGACCCAGTACTTC.

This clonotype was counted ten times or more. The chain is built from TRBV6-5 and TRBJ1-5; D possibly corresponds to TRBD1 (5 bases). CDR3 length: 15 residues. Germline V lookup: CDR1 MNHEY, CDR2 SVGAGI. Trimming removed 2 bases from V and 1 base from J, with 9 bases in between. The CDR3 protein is CASSYTGGSNQPQHF. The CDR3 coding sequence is TGTGCCAGCAGTTACACGGGGGGAAGCAATCAGCCCCAGCATTTT.

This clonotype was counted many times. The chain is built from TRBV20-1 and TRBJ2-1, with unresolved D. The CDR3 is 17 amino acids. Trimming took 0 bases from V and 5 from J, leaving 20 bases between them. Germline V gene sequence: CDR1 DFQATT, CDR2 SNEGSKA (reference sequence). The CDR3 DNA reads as TGCAGTGCTAGAGATGCCCGACGGTCCTCCCTTGACAATGAGCAGTTCTTC. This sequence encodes CSARDARRSSLDNEQFF.

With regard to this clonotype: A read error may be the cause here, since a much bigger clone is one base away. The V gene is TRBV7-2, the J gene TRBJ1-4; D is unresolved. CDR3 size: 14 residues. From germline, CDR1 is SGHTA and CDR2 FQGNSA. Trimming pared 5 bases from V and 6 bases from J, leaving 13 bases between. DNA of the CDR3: TGTGCCAGCAGCCAAGGCGGACCCGATGAAAAACTGTTTTTT. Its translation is CASSQGGPDEKLFF. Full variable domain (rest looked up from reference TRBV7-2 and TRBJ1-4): GAGVSQSPSNKVTEKGKDVELRCDPISGHTALYWYRQSLGQGLEFLIYFQGNSAPDKSGLPSDRFSAERTGGSVSTLTIQRTQQEDSAVYLCASSQGGPDEKLFFGSGTQLSVL.

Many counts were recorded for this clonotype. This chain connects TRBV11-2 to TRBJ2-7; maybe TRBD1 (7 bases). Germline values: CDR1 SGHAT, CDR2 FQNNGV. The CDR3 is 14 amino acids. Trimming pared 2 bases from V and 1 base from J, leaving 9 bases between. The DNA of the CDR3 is TGTGCCAGCAGCTTACAGGGGGGATCCTACGAGCAGTACTTC. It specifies CASSLQGGSYEQYF.

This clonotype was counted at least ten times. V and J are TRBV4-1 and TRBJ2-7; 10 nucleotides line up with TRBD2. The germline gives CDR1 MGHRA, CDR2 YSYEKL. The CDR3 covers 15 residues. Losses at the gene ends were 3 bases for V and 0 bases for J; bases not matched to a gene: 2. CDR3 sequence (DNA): TGCGCCAGCAGCCAGGGACTAGCGAGCTCCTACGAGCAGTACTTC. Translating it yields CASSQGLASSYEQYF.

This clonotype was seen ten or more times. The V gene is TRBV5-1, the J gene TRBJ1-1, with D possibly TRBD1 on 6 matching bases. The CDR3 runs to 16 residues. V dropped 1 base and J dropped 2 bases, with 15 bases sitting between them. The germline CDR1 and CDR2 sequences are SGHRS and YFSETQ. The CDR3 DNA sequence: TGCGCCAGCAGCTTGTGGGGGGGGCAAGGTAACACTGAAGCTTTCTTT. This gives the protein CASSLWGGQGNTEAFF.

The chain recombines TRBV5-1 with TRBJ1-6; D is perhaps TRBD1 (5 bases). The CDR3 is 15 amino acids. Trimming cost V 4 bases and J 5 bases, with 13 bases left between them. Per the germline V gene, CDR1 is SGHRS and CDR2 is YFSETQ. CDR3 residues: CASSGGVPNNSPLHF. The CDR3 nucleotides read TGCGCCAGCAGCGGGGGAGTGCCCAATAATTCACCCCTCCACTTT.